The T cell receptor (beta chain) under discussion was sequenced for a study of cytomegalovirus exposure and HLA in healthy donors. Study observations and caveats: Clonal expansion was found to be greater in HLA-associated TCR beta chains than in equally common others in a later analysis.

CDR1 is MNHEY, CDR2 SMNVEV, per germline (reference sequence). V was trimmed by 5 bases and J by 4 bases, leaving 17 bases between them. CDR3 length: 15 residues. Concerning this clone: Its antigen is not known.

Vbeta (60) and Jbeta (13) primers were used in the PCR. The authors' processing: Unique TCR beta chains totaled 65 million to 95 million in a later count, with around 12 million of them shared. Generated by immunoSEQ multiplex PCR, the TCRdb table keeps only in-frame clones and is missing some. The V and J calls and clone size were taken over from that table, and D and trimming were inferred from the DNA. Of about 120,000 clones in the sample, 72% were seen once. The chain joins TRBV27 to TRBJ1-2; D possibly corresponds to TRBD1 (6 bases). Input material: PBMCs. This receptor was identified in a man aged 30 to 45 in good health and CMV-seronegative. CDR3 sequence: CASSLFGQGGYGYTF. In DNA form, the CDR3 reads TGTGCCAGCAGTCTATTCGGCCAAGGGGGCTATGGCTACACCTTC.